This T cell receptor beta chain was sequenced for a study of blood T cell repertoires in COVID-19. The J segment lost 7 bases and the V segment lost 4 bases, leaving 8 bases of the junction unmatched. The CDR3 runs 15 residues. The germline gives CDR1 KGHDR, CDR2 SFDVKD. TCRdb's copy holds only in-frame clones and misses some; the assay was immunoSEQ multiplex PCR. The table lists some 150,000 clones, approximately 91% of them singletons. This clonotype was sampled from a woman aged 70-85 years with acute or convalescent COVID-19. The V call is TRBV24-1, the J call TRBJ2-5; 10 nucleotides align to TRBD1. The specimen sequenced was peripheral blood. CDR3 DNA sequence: TGTGCCACCAGTGACCGGGGACAGGGGAGGGTGACCCAGTACTTC. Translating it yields CATSDRGQGRVTQYF.